The 4 T cell receptor beta chains below come from one sample, sequenced in a study of spatial heterogeneity in lung cancer. The time point here: sample taken at primary tumor resection. Unsorted samples of tumor, nontumor lung or frozen PBMC had their whole RNA sequenced. TCRdb called the 5' RACE reads again in MiXCR, with one record for every CDR3 protein. In the table there are about 25,000 distinct CDR3 sequences, roughly 6.9% of which are singletons. This material consisted of PBMCs, taken at surgery. The source is a male donor with early-stage non-small cell lung cancer.

By share, this clonotype counts as medium-sized. This chain joins TRBV14 and TRBJ2-1; 7 bases fit TRBD2. CDR3 length: 16 amino acids. The germline gives CDR1 SGHDN, CDR2 FVKESK. V shed 0 bases and J 13 bases; nucleotides not matched to a gene: 15. The CDR3 loop is CASSQDRASGASSQFF. In nucleotides, the CDR3 is TGTGCCAGCAGCCAAGATCGGGCTAGCGGTGCGTCGAGTCAGTTCTTC.

The table lists this clonotype with many counts. The chain uses TRBV28 and TRBJ2-4, with D maybe TRBD2 (5 bases). V was pared by 0 bases and J by 0 bases, with 12 bases between. This CDR3 spans 17 amino acids. Germline lookup yields CDR1 MDHEN and CDR2 SYDVKM. This chain's CDR3 is CASSLWPLGLAKNIQYF. CDR3 nucleotides: TGTGCCAGCAGTTTATGGCCCCTCGGACTAGCCAAAAACATTCAGTACTTC.

This clonotype was seen ten or more times. This chain joins TRBV6-6 and TRBJ1-5, with a tentative D call TRBD1 (6 bases). Trimming stripped 10 bases from V and 6 bases from J, with 16 bases between. Looked up from germline, CDR1 is MNHNY and CDR2 is SVGAGI (reference sequence). The CDR3 extends over 13 amino acids. This CDR3 is CAMARTAGQPQHF. DNA of the CDR3: TGTGCCATGGCGAGGACAGCTGGTCAGCCCCAGCATTTT.

The chain uses TRBV5-1 and TRBJ1-3, with D perhaps matching TRBD1 (5 bases). V lost 5 bases and J 0 bases, leaving 6 bases between the germline ends. Germline V gene data show CDR1 as SGHRS and CDR2 as YFSETQ. The CDR3 consists of 13 residues. In DNA, the CDR3 is TGCGCCAGCAGGGACACCTCTGGAAACACCATATATTTT. Amino acid sequence: CASRDTSGNTIYF.